This T cell receptor (beta chain) was documented in a study of T-cell memory formation after mild COVID-19. TCRdb reprocessed the 5' RACE reads via MiXCR and lists one record per CDR3 protein. The table shows approximately 270,000 distinct CDR3 sequences, with roughly 16% occurring only once. The V gene's germline CDR1 is SGHRS and CDR2 YFSETQ. The CDR3 length is 16 residues. Trimming took 3 bases from V and 6 from J; bases not matched to a gene: 12. This clonotype has ten or more counts. The rearrangement joins TRBV5-1 to TRBJ2-3, with 8 bases identical to TRBD2. The source of this sequence is a man aged 18 to 30 who had mild COVID-19 (a few samples of this study predate the infection). Cell type and time point are not known. Input material: PBMCs or a T cell subset sorted from them (not recorded which). The CDR3 loop reads CASSSSGGTVSDTQYF. The CDR3 DNA sequence: TGCGCCAGCAGCTCGAGCGGGGGCACGGTATCTGATACGCAGTATTTT.